Listed here are 16 T cell receptor beta chains from one sample, sequenced in a study of shared clonotypes between healthy human individuals. Libraries were prepared by immunoSEQ multiplex PCR; TCRdb keeps only in-frame clonotypes and omits some of them. The sample carries roughly 500,000 clones, around 79% recorded once. The sample was PBMCs. These receptors originate from a woman aged 40 to 50 in good health. Some clones in this sample may be carry-over from other donors' samples.

The table lists this clone with a few counts. The chain links TRBV4-3 to TRBJ1-1; the match to TRBD1 covers 7 bases. Trimming removed 3 bases from V and 6 bases from J; junction bases left unmatched: 4. The germline V gene encodes CDR1 LGHNA and CDR2 YSLEER. The CDR3 is 13 residues long. The CDR3 region has the DNA TGCGCCAGCAGCCAGACAGGGTCCCCTGAAGCTTTCTTT. Translated, it gives CASSQTGSPEAFF.

The gene calls are TRBV6-1 and TRBJ1-4; 9 bases fit TRBD1. The CDR3 runs 14 residues. From germline, CDR1 is MNHNS and CDR2 SASEGT. The V gene end was trimmed by 10 bases and the J gene end by 6 bases; junction bases not matched to a gene: 9. The CDR3 reads CAIRTGGSDEKLFF. The CDR3 region has the DNA TGTGCCATTAGAACAGGGGGCTCTGATGAAAAACTGTTTTTT.

The chain is built from TRBV6-1 and TRBJ1-5; D unresolved. This CDR3 is built from 16 residues. The germline V gene encodes CDR1 MNHNS and CDR2 SASEGT. V was trimmed by 2 bases and J by 1 base, leaving 12 bases between them. The CDR3 region is CASSEQIPGSNQPQHF. The CDR3 coding sequence is TGTGCCAGCAGTGAACAAATACCGGGAAGCAATCAGCCCCAGCATTTT.

As DNA, the CDR3 is TGCGCCAGCAGCTTGGAGTCAGGGATGGATTCACCCCTCCACTTT. It codes for CASSLESGMDSPLHF. The rearrangement links TRBV5-1 to TRBJ1-6; perhaps TRBD1 as D (5 bases). The CDR3 totals 15 residues. The V end was cut by 0 bases, the J end by 8 bases, with 12 bases between. Germline V gene lookup returns CDR1 SGHRS and CDR2 YFSETQ.

For this clone: One end of the junction is discordant with germline, which a read error may explain. The V and J genes are TRBV7-7 and TRBJ2-3, with D unclear. The CDR3 is 13 residues long. Looked up from germline, CDR1 is SSHAT and CDR2 is FNYEAQ (reference sequence). This CDR3 reads CASSTYFQDTQYF. As DNA, the CDR3 is TGTGCTAGCAGCACCTATTTCCAAGATACGCAGTATTTT.

The V call is TRBV28, the J call TRBJ1-2; 7 bases are a match to TRBD1. The germline CDR1 and CDR2 sequences are MDHEN and SYDVKM. Trimming at V came to 4 bases and at J to 2 bases, leaving 4 bases not matched to a gene. This CDR3 comprises 14 residues. The CDR3 sequence: CASSSSGQNYGYTF. The DNA of the CDR3 is TGTGCCAGCAGTTCATCGGGACAGAACTATGGCTACACCTTC.

This clone was observed once. The J gene is TRBJ1-1, the V gene TRBV10-3; D unclear. V dropped 4 bases and J dropped 3 bases, with 12 bases sitting between them. Per germline, CDR1 ENHRY and CDR2 SYGVKD. The length of the CDR3 is 14 residues. CDR3 DNA: TGTGCCATCAGTGCGCGGTTTCAAGACACTGAAGCTTTCTTT. Encoded protein: CAISARFQDTEAFF.

The chain uses TRBV19 and TRBJ1-1; D is uncertain. CDR1 and CDR2 from the germline V gene are LNHDA and SQIVND (reference sequence). The V gene lost 8 bases and the J gene lost 1 base, with 17 bases spanning the gap. The CDR3 spans 15 residues. This CDR3 is CASRVLGRPNTEAFF. CDR3 sequence (DNA): TGTGCCAGTCGGGTCCTGGGAAGGCCGAACACTGAAGCTTTCTTT.

The chain links TRBV10-3 to TRBJ2-2, with TRBD2 as a possible D gene (6 bases). The CDR3 contains 15 residues. V shed 10 bases and J shed 0 bases, with 15 bases lying between them. Germline CDR1 is ENHRY and CDR2 is SYGVKD. DNA of the CDR3: TGTGCCACAGAAGCTAGCGCAACGAACACCGGGGAGCTGTTTTTT. It encodes CATEASATNTGELFF.

This clone was seen only a few times. This chain joins TRBV7-2 and TRBJ1-5; TRBD1 might be the D (6 bases). Trimming cost V 2 bases and J 6 bases, with 11 bases left between them. This CDR3 comprises 14 residues. Germline values: CDR1 SGHTA, CDR2 FQGNSA. In DNA form, the CDR3 reads TGTGCCAGCAGCTTAAATGGCAGGGGTCAGCCCCAGCATTTT. Protein sequence: CASSLNGRGQPQHF.

The chain couples TRBV2 to TRBJ2-5; tentatively, D is TRBD1 or TRBD2 (6 bases each). With the DNA end fitting TRBJ2-7 better, the J assignment may be wrong. In germline, CDR1 is SNHLY, CDR2 FYNNEI. The CDR3 sequence is 19 residues long. The CDR3 loop is CASSDRGETGPGDRYEQYF. The CDR3 DNA sequence: TGTGCCAGCAGTGATAGGGGGGAAACGGGGCCAGGGGATCGGTACGAGCAGTACTTC.

V is TRBV14 and J is TRBJ2-3; D is possibly TRBD1 (6 bases). The CDR3 consists of 15 residues. V dropped 5 bases and J dropped 2 bases, with 14 bases sitting between them. Germline loops: CDR1 SGHDN, CDR2 FVKESK. The CDR3 reads CASSWRTAYTDTQYF. CDR3 nucleotide sequence: TGTGCCAGCAGCTGGAGGACAGCTTACACAGATACGCAGTATTTT. The entire variable domain, with the rest obtained from reference TRBV14 and TRBJ2-3, is as follows: EAGVTQFPSHSVIEKGQTVTLRCDPISGHDNLYWYRRVMGKEIKFLLHFVKESKQDESGMPNNRFLAERTGGTYSTLKVQPAELEDSGVYFCASSWRTAYTDTQYFGPGTRLTVL.

In this sample, this clone turned up a few times. The chain uses TRBV2 and TRBJ2-1; D gene unclear. Trimming left V 3 bases short and J 10 bases short, with 16 bases between. The CDR3 consists of 14 residues. Germline V gene data show CDR1 as SNHLY and CDR2 as FYNNEI. This CDR3 reads CASSESANKGEQFF. The CDR3 coding sequence is TGTGCCAGCAGTGAGAGCGCCAACAAAGGAGAGCAGTTCTTC.

CDR3 in DNA: TGTGCCAGCAACGAAGCGGGAGGCTACTACGAGCAGTACTTC. This encodes CASNEAGGYYEQYF. The chain is built from TRBV6-6 and TRBJ2-7; 9 bases map to TRBD2. V was clipped by 7 bases and J by 3 bases; unmatched bases: 7. CDR3 length: 14 amino acids. CDR1 MNHNY and CDR2 SVGAGI come from the germline V gene (reference sequence).

This sequence joins TRBV6-5 and TRBJ2-5; 11 bases are shared with TRBD2. The CDR3 runs to 16 residues. Trimming took 1 base from V and 3 from J; bases not matched to a gene: 4. Germline values: CDR1 MNHEY, CDR2 SVGAGI. CDR3 DNA sequence: TGTGCCAGCAGTTACTTACCGGGACTAGCGGAAGAGACCCAGTACTTC. This gives the protein CASSYLPGLAEETQYF.

The chain combines TRBV29-1 with TRBJ2-7; a possible D gene is TRBD2 (5 bases). The CDR3 has 13 amino acids. The V end lost 5 bases, the J end lost 0 bases, and 11 bases lay between the germline ends. The germline V gene encodes CDR1 SQVTM and CDR2 ANQGSEA. The DNA of the CDR3 is TGCAGCGTTCCTAGCCTAAACTCCTACGAGCAGTACTTC. Translation gives CSVPSLNSYEQYF.